These 4 T cell receptor beta chains came from one sample sequenced in a study of blood T cell repertoires in COVID-19 (dated by TCRdb to 2019 to 2021). The library was prepared using the immunoSEQ multiplex PCR assay. Imported from immuneACCESS, the table was reduced by TCRdb to in-frame sequences with V and J called. These copies leave out some clones; in studies compared against another copy, an unresolved V gene accounts for under half, and the cause of the remainder is not known. The sample profile shows under 75,000 clones; about 83% of them were found once. Under 8% of the sample is held by the ten biggest clonotypes. The specimen sequenced was peripheral blood. Every receptor here comes from a human donor in a cohort sampled during active COVID-19.

This clone was found a few times. The J gene is TRBJ1-2, the V gene TRBV10-3, with TRBD1 identical over 7 bases. The CDR3 is 15 amino acids. Germline V lookup: CDR1 ENHRY, CDR2 SYGVKD. Germline trimming cut 4 bases from V and 3 bases from J; bases unmatched to any gene: 8. The CDR3 bases are TGTGCCATCAGTGCCCCAAGACAGGGAGACTATGGCTACACCTTC. Amino acid sequence: CAISAPRQGDYGYTF.

This clone showed up just once. CDR3 coding DNA: TGTGCCAGCAGCGCCCGACAGGGTCGGCAAGACGAGCAGTACTTC. Translation: CASSARQGRQDEQYF. V and J are TRBV9 and TRBJ2-7; 7 bases align to TRBD1. Germline-derived CDR1 and CDR2 are SGDLS and YYNGEE. The CDR3 has 15 amino acids. Trimming removed 3 bases from V and 5 bases from J; junction bases left unmatched: 11.

The genes are TRBV14 and TRBJ2-2; a weak D match, TRBD2 (6 bases). Germline loops: CDR1 SGHDN, CDR2 FVKESK. Trimming shortened V by 2 bases and J by 6 bases, and 7 bases separated the two germline ends. This CDR3 is 13 amino acids long. This CDR3 is CASSQRGAGELFF. The CDR3 DNA reads as TGTGCCAGCAGCCAACGCGGGGCCGGGGAGCTGTTTTTT.

This clone was observed a single time. The chain employs TRBV11-2 and TRBJ1-6; D perhaps matches TRBD1 (6 bases). Germline V lookup: CDR1 SGHAT, CDR2 FQNNGV. V lost 0 bases and J lost 4, with 7 bases in between. This CDR3 comprises 15 residues. The CDR3 reads CASSLEDSYNSPLHF. CDR3 in DNA: TGTGCCAGCAGCTTAGAGGACAGTTATAATTCACCCCTCCACTTT.